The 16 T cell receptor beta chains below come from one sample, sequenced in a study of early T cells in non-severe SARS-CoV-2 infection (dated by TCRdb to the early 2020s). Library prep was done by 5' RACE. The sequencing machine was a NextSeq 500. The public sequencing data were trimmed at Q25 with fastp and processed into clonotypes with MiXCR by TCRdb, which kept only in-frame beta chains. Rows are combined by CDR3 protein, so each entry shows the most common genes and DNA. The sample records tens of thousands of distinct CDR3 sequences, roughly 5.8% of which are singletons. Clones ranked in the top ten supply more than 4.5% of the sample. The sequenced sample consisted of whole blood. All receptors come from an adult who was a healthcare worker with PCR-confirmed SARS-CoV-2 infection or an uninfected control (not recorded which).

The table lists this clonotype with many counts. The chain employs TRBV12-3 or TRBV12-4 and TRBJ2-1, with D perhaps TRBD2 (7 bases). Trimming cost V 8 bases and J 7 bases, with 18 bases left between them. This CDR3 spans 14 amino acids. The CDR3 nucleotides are TGTGCCAGCCGAATGGGGGGGGGCCGAAATGAGCAGTTCTTC. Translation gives CASRMGGGRNEQFF.

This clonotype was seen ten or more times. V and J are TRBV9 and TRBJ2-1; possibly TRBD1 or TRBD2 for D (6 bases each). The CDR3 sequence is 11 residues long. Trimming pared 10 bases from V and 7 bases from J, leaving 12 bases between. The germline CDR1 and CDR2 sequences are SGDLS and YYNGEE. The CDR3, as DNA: TGTGCCTCTTCGGGGGCGAATGAGCAGTTCTTC. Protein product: CASSGANEQFF.

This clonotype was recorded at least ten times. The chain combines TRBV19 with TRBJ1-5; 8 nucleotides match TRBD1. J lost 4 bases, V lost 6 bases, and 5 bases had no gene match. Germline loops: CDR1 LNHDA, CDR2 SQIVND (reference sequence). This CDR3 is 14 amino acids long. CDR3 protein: CASRNTGGNQPQHF. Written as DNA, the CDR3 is TGTGCCAGTAGAAATACAGGGGGGAATCAGCCCCAGCATTTT.

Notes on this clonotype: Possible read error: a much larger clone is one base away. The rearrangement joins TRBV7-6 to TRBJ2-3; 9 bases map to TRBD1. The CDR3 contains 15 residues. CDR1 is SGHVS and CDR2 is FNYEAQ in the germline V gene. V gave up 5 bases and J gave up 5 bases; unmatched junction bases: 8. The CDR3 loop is CASSLRQGVKDTQYF. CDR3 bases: TGTGCCAGCAGCCTACGACAGGGGGTCAAAGATACGCAGTATTTT.

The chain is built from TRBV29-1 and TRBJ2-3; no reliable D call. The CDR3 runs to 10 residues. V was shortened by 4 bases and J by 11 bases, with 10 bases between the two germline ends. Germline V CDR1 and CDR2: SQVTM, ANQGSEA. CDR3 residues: CSVVLARQYF. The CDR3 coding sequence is TGCAGCGTTGTATTAGCCCGGCAGTATTTT.

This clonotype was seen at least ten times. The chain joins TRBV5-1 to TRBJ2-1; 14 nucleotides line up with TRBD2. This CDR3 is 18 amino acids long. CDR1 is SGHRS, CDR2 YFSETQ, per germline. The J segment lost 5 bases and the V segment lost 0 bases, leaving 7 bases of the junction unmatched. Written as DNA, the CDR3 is TGCGCCAGCAGCTTGGCCGGGACTAGCGGGGGCACCAACAATGAGCAGTTCTTC. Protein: CASSLAGTSGGTNNEQFF.

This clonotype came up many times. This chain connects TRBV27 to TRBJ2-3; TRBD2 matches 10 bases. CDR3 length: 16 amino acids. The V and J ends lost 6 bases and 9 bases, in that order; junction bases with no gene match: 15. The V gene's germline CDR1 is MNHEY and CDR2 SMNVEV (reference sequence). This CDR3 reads CASSLRVAGGPGTQYF. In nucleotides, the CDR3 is TGTGCCAGCAGCCTAAGGGTAGCGGGAGGACCAGGGACGCAGTATTTT.

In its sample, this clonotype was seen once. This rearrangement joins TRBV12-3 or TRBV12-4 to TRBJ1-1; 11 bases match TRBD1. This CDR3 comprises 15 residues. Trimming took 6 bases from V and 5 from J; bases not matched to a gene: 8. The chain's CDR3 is CASSEDRGQVTEAFF. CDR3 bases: TGTGCCAGCAGCGAGGACAGGGGGCAAGTTACTGAAGCTTTCTTT.

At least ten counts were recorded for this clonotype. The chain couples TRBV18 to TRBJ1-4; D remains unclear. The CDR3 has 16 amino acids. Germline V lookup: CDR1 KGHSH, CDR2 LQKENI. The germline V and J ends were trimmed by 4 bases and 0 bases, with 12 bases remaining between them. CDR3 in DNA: TGTGCCAGCTCACGGGAGACCCCTGCAACTAATGAAAAACTGTTTTTT. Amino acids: CASSRETPATNEKLFF.

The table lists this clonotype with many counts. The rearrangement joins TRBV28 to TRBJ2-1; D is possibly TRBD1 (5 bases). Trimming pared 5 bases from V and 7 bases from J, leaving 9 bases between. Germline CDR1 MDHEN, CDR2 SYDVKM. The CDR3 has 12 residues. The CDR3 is CASSQKGNEQFF. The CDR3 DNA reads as TGTGCCAGCAGTCAAAAGGGGAATGAGCAGTTCTTC.

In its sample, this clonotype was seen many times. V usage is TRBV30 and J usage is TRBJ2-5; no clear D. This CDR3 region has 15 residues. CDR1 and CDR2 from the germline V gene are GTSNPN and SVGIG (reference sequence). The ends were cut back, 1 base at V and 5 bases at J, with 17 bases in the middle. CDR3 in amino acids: CAWSAGTRKEETQYF. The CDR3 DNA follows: TGTGCCTGGAGTGCCGGTACCCGAAAGGAGGAGACCCAGTACTTC.

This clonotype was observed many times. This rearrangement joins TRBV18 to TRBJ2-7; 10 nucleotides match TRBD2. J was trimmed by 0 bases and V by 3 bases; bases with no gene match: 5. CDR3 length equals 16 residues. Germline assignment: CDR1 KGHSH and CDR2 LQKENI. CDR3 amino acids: CASSPSGTSVSYEQYF. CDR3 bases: TGTGCCAGCTCACCCTCCGGGACTAGCGTCTCCTACGAGCAGTACTTC. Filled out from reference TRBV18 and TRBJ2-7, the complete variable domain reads NAGVMQNPRHLVRRRGQEARLRCSPMKGHSHVYWYRQLPEEGLKFMVYLQKENIIDESGMPKERFSAEFPKEGPSILRIQQVVRGDSAAYFCASSPSGTSVSYEQYFGPGTRLTVT.

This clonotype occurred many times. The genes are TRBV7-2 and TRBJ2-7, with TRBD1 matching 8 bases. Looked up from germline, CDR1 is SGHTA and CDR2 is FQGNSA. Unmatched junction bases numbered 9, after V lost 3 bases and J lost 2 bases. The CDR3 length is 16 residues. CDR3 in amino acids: CASSLPPGQVTYEQYF. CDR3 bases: TGTGCCAGCAGCTTGCCTCCGGGACAGGTAACCTACGAGCAGTACTTC.

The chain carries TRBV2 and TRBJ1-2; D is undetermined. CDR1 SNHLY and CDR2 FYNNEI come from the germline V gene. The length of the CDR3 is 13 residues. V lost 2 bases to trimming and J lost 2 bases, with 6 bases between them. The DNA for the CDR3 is TGTGCCAGCAGTGAACAGCGGAACTATGGCTACACCTTC. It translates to CASSEQRNYGYTF. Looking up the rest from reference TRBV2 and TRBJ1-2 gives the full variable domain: EPEVTQTPSHQVTQMGQEVILRCVPISNHLYFYWYRQILGQKVEFLVSFYNNEISEKSEIFDDQFSVERPDGSNFTLKIRSTKLEDSAMYFCASSEQRNYGYTFGSGTRLTVV.

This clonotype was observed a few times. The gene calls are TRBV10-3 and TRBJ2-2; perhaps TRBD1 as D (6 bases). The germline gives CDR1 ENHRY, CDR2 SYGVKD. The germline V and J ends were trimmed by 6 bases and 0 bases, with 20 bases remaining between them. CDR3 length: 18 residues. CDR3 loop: CAISKLTGLRTNTGELFF. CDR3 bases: TGTGCCATCAGCAAGCTTACAGGGCTAAGGACGAACACCGGGGAGCTGTTTTTT.

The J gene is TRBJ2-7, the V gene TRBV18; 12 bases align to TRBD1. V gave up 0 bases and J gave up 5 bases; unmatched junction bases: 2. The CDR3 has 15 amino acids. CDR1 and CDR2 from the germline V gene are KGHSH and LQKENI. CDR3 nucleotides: TGTGCCAGCTCACCACCCGGGACAGGGGGCAACGAGCAGTACTTC. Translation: CASSPPGTGGNEQYF.